One and the same sample provided the 22 T cell receptor beta chains below, sequenced in a study of tumor-infiltrating lymphocytes in primary liver carcinoma. Total RNA and DNA came together from roughly 20-30 mg of bulk tissue without cell sorting. With around 500 ng total RNA as template and a constant-region primer, TCR beta cDNA was made. Three nested multiplex PCR rounds of slightly modified ARM-PCR generated TCR beta libraries. Rounds one and two of PCR, each of 10 cycles, were primed with TRBV1-TRBV30 forward primers and a C-beta reverse primer. TCRdb processed the multiplex PCR reads anew with MiXCR; each CDR3 protein has one entry. The table shows about 41,000 distinct CDR3 sequences, with about three quarters occurring only once. The sequenced sample consisted of liver tumor tissue from sampling region 2. Subset: tumor region T2, inferior pole. The receptors were gathered from a man between 40 and 49 years old with primary liver carcinoma and hepatitis B virus infection.

This clonotype came up a few times. A much bigger clone sits one base away, suggesting this may be a read error. V is TRBV7-9 and J is TRBJ2-7, with 11 nucleotides matching TRBD1. The junction had 9 bases not matched to a gene; V was cut back by 5 bases and J by 6 bases. Germline V CDR1 and CDR2: SEHNR, FQNEAQ (reference sequence). CDR3 length equals 15 residues. The CDR3 DNA reads as TGTGCCAGCAGCCGGCATGGGACAGGGGGATCCGAGCAGTACTTC. Encoded protein: CASSRHGTGGSEQYF.

This clonotype was seen repeatedly, ten times or more. The rearrangement uses TRBV20-1 and TRBJ1-1, with 7 bases that match TRBD1. The ends lost 5 bases at V and 5 bases at J; junction bases unmatched: 8. The CDR3 sequence is 13 residues long. Germline loops: CDR1 DFQATT, CDR2 SNEGSKA (reference sequence). CDR3 sequence: CSAQTGRVTEAFF. Here the CDR3 DNA reads TGCAGTGCTCAGACAGGGAGGGTGACTGAAGCTTTCTTT.

Concerning this clonotype: The junction does not match germline at one end; this may be a read error. The chain recombines TRBV5-1 with TRBJ1-4, with 9 bases matching TRBD1. This CDR3 region has 14 residues. CDR1 is SGHRS, CDR2 YFSETQ, per germline. The CDR3 sequence: CANSLQGANENVFF. The CDR3 DNA sequence: TGCGCCAACAGCTTACAGGGGGCTAATGAAAATGTGTTTTTT.

This clonotype was recorded at least ten times. The genes are TRBV5-1 and TRBJ1-1; D is perhaps TRBD1 (5 bases). Trimming took off 5 bases at V and 0 bases at J, with 17 bases between the two ends. Germline CDR1 and CDR2: SGHRS and YFSETQ. The CDR3 consists of 16 residues. The DNA of the CDR3 is TGCGCCAGCAGTCCTTCTTGGGGCACGATGAACACTGAAGCTTTCTTT. This codes for CASSPSWGTMNTEAFF.

Details on this clonotype: Germline is not matched at one junction end, which may reflect a read error. The V call is TRBV10-3, the J call TRBJ1-1; no firm D call. The CDR3 totals 12 residues. Per the germline V gene, CDR1 is ENHRY and CDR2 is SYGVKD. Written as DNA, the CDR3 is TGTGCCATCTGTGACCTGTCCACTGAAGCTTTCTTT. It is translated as CAICDLSTEAFF.

A remark on this clonotype: One junction end disagrees with the germline gene, perhaps due to a read error. The rearrangement uses TRBV6-4 and TRBJ2-3, with 12 bases aligning to TRBD2. Germline V gene lookup returns CDR1 MRHNA and CDR2 SNTAGT. The CDR3 loop spans 16 amino acids. Here the CDR3 reads CVSSDSTSGSADTQYF. As DNA, the CDR3 is TGTGTCAGCAGTGACTCGACTAGCGGGAGCGCAGATACGCAGTATTTT.

This clonotype showed up many times. The CDR3 is CASSEADRDTGELFF. The CDR3 DNA follows: TGTGCCAGCAGTGAAGCTGACAGAGATACCGGGGAGCTGTTTTTT. The chain joins TRBV6-1 to TRBJ2-2, with a tentative D call TRBD1 (5 bases). The CDR3 runs to 15 residues. Germline V gene lookup returns CDR1 MNHNS and CDR2 SASEGT. V was clipped by 0 bases and J by 5 bases, with 10 bases between them.

CDR3 in amino acids: CASSPSVDTQYF. DNA of the CDR3: TGTGCCAGCAGCCCCTCTGTGGATACGCAGTATTTT. The rearrangement uses TRBV6-2 or TRBV6-3 and TRBJ2-3; D gene unclear. The CDR3 is 12 amino acids. Trimming pared 6 bases from V and 6 bases from J, leaving 10 bases between. Germline lookup yields CDR1 MNHEY and CDR2 SVGEGT.

This clonotype appeared a single time. One end of the junction does not line up with germline, which may come from a read error. CDR3 DNA: TGCGCCAGCAGCCAAGAGGATGGCAGTATTCGGTACTTC. Translated: CASSQEDGSIRYF. The chain uses TRBV4-3 and TRBJ2-4, with no clear D. Germline V gene lookup returns CDR1 LGHNA and CDR2 YSLEER. CDR3 size: 13 residues.

As regards this clonotype: One end of the junction fails to match germline, which may point to a read error. The V call is TRBV5-5, the J call TRBJ2-3; TRBD1 matches at 8 bases. Germline V gene data show CDR1 as SGHKS and CDR2 as YYEKEE (reference sequence). The CDR3 has 17 residues. The CDR3 sequence: CANSLLQGAVRTDTKYF. CDR3 in DNA: TGTGCCAACAGCTTGCTTCAGGGGGCGGTACGCACAGATACGAAGTATTTT.

Details on this clonotype: A read error may account for a junction end that differs from germline. The genes are TRBV6-5 and TRBJ2-5; D possibly corresponds to TRBD2 (5 bases). This CDR3 region has 11 residues. CDR1 and CDR2 (germline): MNHEY, SVGAGI. CDR3 sequence reads: CASSYWEIQYF. The CDR3 bases are TGTGCCAGCAGTTACTGGGAGATCCAGTACTTC.

Worth noting for this clonotype: A junction boundary mismatches the germline segment, possibly from a read error. The chain uses TRBV5-8 and TRBJ1-1; 7 positions match TRBD1. In germline, CDR1 is SGHTS, CDR2 YDEGEE. This CDR3 contains 14 residues. CDR3 sequence (DNA): TGTGCCATCCATAAGTCCAGGGGGAACACTGAGGCTTTCTTT. This translates into CAIHKSRGNTEAFF.

A remark on this clonotype: The junction departs from germline at one end; a sequencing error may be responsible. The chain is built from TRBV14 and TRBJ2-1; TRBD2 matches at 8 bases. The CDR3 spans 16 residues. From germline, CDR1 is SGHDN and CDR2 FVKESK. CDR3 sequence: CASSAVAGWVNNEQSF. The CDR3 DNA is TGTGCCAGCAGCGCCGTAGCGGGATGGGTAAACAATGAGCAGTCTTTC.

About this clonotype: This may come from a read error, since a much larger clone is one base off. The gene calls are TRBV6-2 or TRBV6-3 and TRBJ2-5; tentatively, D is TRBD2 (6 bases). This CDR3 region has 11 residues. Germline lookup yields CDR1 MNHEY and CDR2 SVGEGT. CDR3 loop: CASNYGGTQYF. The CDR3 region has the DNA TGTGCCAGCAATTACGGGGGGACCCAGTACTTC.

This clonotype was counted at least ten times. The rearrangement joins TRBV24-1 to TRBJ1-5, with D possibly TRBD1 on 5 matching bases. Looked up from germline, CDR1 is KGHDR and CDR2 is SFDVKD. V was shortened by 4 bases and J by 9 bases, with 12 bases between the two germline ends. This CDR3 has 13 amino acids. CDR3 residues: CATSDGLQGPQHF. For the CDR3, the DNA is TGTGCCACCAGTGACGGACTCCAGGGGCCCCAGCATTTT.

Comment on this clonotype: The junction differs from germline at one of its ends, possibly a read error. The chain carries TRBV6-5 and TRBJ1-4; D gene uncertain. Germline V gene sequence: CDR1 MNHEY, CDR2 SVGAGI. There are 14 residues in the CDR3. CDR3 bases: TGTGCCAGCAGCCGTGATTGGACTAATGATAAACTGTTTTTT. It is translated as CASSRDWTNDKLFF.

As for this clonotype: Being one base from a much bigger clone, this may be a read error. The rearrangement links TRBV6-1 to TRBJ2-7; D unresolved. The CDR3 length is 14 residues. Germline V lookup: CDR1 MNHNS, CDR2 SASEGT. The V end was cut by 6 bases, the J end by 3 bases, with 15 bases between. The CDR3 DNA reads as TGTGCCAGCAGATTCCTAACGAAGTACTACGAGCAGTACTTC. Translated, it gives CASRFLTKYYEQYF.

As concerns this clonotype: The missing conserved phenylalanine or tryptophan at the end of this CDR3 makes a read error likely. The DNA is omitted, as the CDR3 cannot be located on it reliably, and the CDR3 follows TCRdb's listing. This rearrangement joins TRBV7-9 to TRBJ1-2; the DNA was not used to check the table's D call, TRBD1. The germline CDR1 and CDR2 sequences are SEHNR and FQNEAQ (reference sequence). Ends included, the CDR3 has 14 residues. This chain's CDR3 is CASRWGRGFHGYIL.

As concerns this clonotype: The conserved phenylalanine or tryptophan normally closing the CDR3 is absent here, so this likely arose from a read error. It is unclear where the CDR3 begins or ends on the DNA, so no DNA is shown, and the CDR3 is as TCRdb lists it. This sequence joins TRBV12-3 or TRBV12-4 and TRBJ2-5; the table's D call, TRBD1, was not checked against the DNA. The CDR3 contains 14 residues when both ends are counted. CDR3 sequence: CASSSDRAQETQYI.

Remarks on this clonotype: This CDR3 is missing its conserved last phenylalanine or tryptophan, likely due to a read error. The gene calls are TRBV29-1 and TRBJ1-2; D unclear. The ends were cut back, 4 bases at V and 4 bases at J, with 13 bases in the middle. This CDR3 is 13 amino acids long. Germline-derived CDR1 and CDR2 are SQVTM and ANQGSEA. The CDR3 DNA reads as TGCAGCGTTGTGGGCGTTAGAGGCTATGGCTACACCTTG. Protein: CSVVGVRGYGYTL.

The rearrangement joins TRBV6-1 to TRBJ2-5, with 7 nucleotides matching TRBD2. V shed 7 bases and J 10 bases; nucleotides not matched to a gene: 12. CDR1 and CDR2 from the germline V gene are MNHNS and SASEGT. The length of the CDR3 is 13 residues. DNA for the CDR3: TGTGCCAGCAACCGGGACTATGATCAGATCCAGTACTTC. Its translation is CASNRDYDQIQYF.

As concerns this clonotype: A junction boundary mismatches the germline segment, possibly from a read error. The chain carries TRBV11-1 and TRBJ2-1; D is uncertain. CDR1 is SGHAT and CDR2 is FQDESV in the germline V gene (reference sequence). This CDR3 comprises 16 residues. DNA of the CDR3: TGTGCCAGCAACTTAGCTTCCACCTTCCAGTACAATGAGAAGTTTTTC. Translated: CASNLASTFQYNEKFF.